Listed below are T cell receptor beta chains from one sample, sequenced in a study of T cell repertoires in cytomegalovirus infection. TCRdb re-analysed the reads in MiXCR, keeping a single row per CDR3 protein. The sample includes some 680,000 distinct CDR3 sequences, about a third of them seen just once. The sequencing input was PBMCs. The origin of the receptors is a human donor in good health (CMV status not recorded). Some clones in this sample may be carry-over from other donors' samples. Both conserved end residues are part of each CDR3. The D gene is left open where the match is weak. Only some rows state a clone size, as once, few, many or a class for expanded clones.

cdr3_length	v_call	d_call	clone_size	j_call	cdr3_aa	cdr3_nt
16	TRBV7-2	TRBD2	-	TRBJ2-5	CASSLASGGGQETKYF	TGTGCCAGCAGCTTAGCTAGCGGGGGGGGCCAAGAGACCAAGTACTTC
14	TRBV6-5	TRBD2	-	TRBJ2-7	CASGTSGALGEQYF	TGTGCCAGCGGGACTAGCGGGGCGCTGGGGGAGCAGTACTTC
16	TRBV28	TRBD1	few	TRBJ2-5	CASSPSGTANQETQYF	TGTGCCAGCAGTCCCTCCGGGACAGCCAACCAAGAGACCCAGTACTTC
15	TRBV18	-	once	TRBJ1-1	CASSPPSGLNTEAFF	TGTGCCAGCTCACCACCGTCAGGGTTGAACACTGAAGCTTTCTTT
14	TRBV4-1	TRBD2	few	TRBJ2-7	CASSQTGGRYEQYF	TGCGCCAGCAGCCAAACGGGGGGTAGGTACGAGCAGTACTTC
14	TRBV6-2/TRBV6-3	-	-	TRBJ2-3	CASLLRVGADTQYF	TGTGCCAGCCTTCTCCGTGTGGGGGCCGATACGCAGTATTTT
15	TRBV7-2	-	many	TRBJ1-4	CASSIQAGPYEKLFF	TGTGCCAGCAGCATACAGGCTGGGCCGTATGAAAAACTGTTTTTT
18	TRBV7-2	-	few	TRBJ1-6	CASSLVVGGSSYNSPLHF	TGTGCCAGCAGCTTAGTTGTGGGCGGCAGCTCCTATAATTCACCCCTCCACTTT
15	TRBV7-3	-	-	TRBJ2-3	CASSLKQQRTDTQYF	TGTGCCAGCAGCTTAAAGCAGCAGCGCACAGATACGCAGTATTTT
15	TRBV7-9	TRBD2	many	TRBJ2-5	CASSLGTSGKETQYF	TGTGCCAGCAGCTTGGGGACTAGCGGGAAAGAGACCCAGTACTTC
15	TRBV20-1	-	-	TRBJ1-4	CSARDLGQTNENLFF	TGCAGTGCTAGAGATCTGGGGCAAACTAATGAAAATCTGTTTTTT
15	TRBV6-1	TRBD1	few	TRBJ1-2	CASSYSLTGVNGYTF	TGTGCCAGCAGTTATTCCCTTACAGGGGTTAATGGCTACACCTTC
15	TRBV4-1	-	-	TRBJ1-3	CAVSPITYSGNTIYF	TGCGCCGTCAGCCCAATCACGTACTCTGGAAACACCATATATTTT
16	TRBV18	TRBD1	-	TRBJ2-7	CASSEDRSVYSYEQYF	TGTGCCAGCTCAGAGGACAGGTCCGTCTACTCCTACGAGCAGTACTTC
14	TRBV6-1	-	-	TRBJ2-5	CASSALGEQETQYF	TGTGCCAGCAGTGCGCTGGGGGAGCAAGAGACCCAGTACTTC
12	TRBV29-1	-	few	TRBJ2-7	CSATVVSVEQYF	TGCAGCGCCACGGTAGTCTCGGTAGAGCAGTACTTC
14	TRBV7-9	-	few	TRBJ1-4	CASSSTYWGEKLFF	TGTGCCAGCAGTTCAACCTACTGGGGGGAAAAACTGTTTTTT
14	TRBV12-3/TRBV12-4	-	-	TRBJ2-1	CASSSGTAGRWQFF	TGTGCCAGCAGCTCCGGGACAGCGGGCCGGTGGCAGTTCTTC
16	TRBV6-2/TRBV6-3	-	-	TRBJ2-1	CASSFGGRSSYNEQFF	TGTGCCAGCAGTTTCGGGGGCAGGAGCTCCTACAATGAGCAGTTCTTC
16	TRBV11-2	TRBD2	few	TRBJ2-7	CASSLAPSGASYEQYF	TGTGCCAGCAGCTTAGCCCCTAGCGGGGCCTCCTACGAGCAGTACTTC
14	TRBV6-5	-	-	TRBJ1-5	CASSGSGSNQPQRF	TGTGCCAGCAGTGGTTCCGGGAGCAATCAGCCCCAGCGTTTT
15	TRBV2	-	-	TRBJ2-1	CASSGRDGNYNEQFF	TGTGCCAGCAGTGGCCGGGACGGTAATTACAATGAGCAGTTCTTC
15	TRBV6-1	TRBD1	few	TRBJ1-3	CASRPGQVARGTIYF	TGTGCCAGCAGGCCCGGACAGGTGGCTCGCGGCACCATATATTTT
12	TRBV6-6	TRBD1	-	TRBJ1-1	CASRDRDTEAFF	TGTGCCAGCAGGGACAGGGACACTGAAGCTTTCTTT
15	TRBV9	TRBD1	-	TRBJ1-6	CASSAGTGPNSPLHF	TGTGCCAGCAGCGCCGGGACAGGTCCGAATTCACCCCTCCACTTT
13	TRBV30	-	few	TRBJ2-3	CAWSEIQRDTQYF	TGTGCCTGGAGTGAGATACAACGAGATACGCAGTATTTT
14	TRBV3-1	TRBD1	once	TRBJ2-7	CASRQGGTGTVQYF	TGTGCCAGCCGTCAGGGGGGGACAGGGACGGTGCAGTACTTC
15	TRBV28	TRBD1	-	TRBJ1-2	CDISGGQGAPYGYTF	TGTGACATCAGTGGGGGACAGGGGGCCCCCTATGGCTACACCTTC
14	TRBV29-1	TRBD1	-	TRBJ2-2	CSVHRGVHTGELFF	TGCAGCGTTCACAGGGGGGTGCACACCGGGGAGCTGTTTTTT
16	TRBV6-1	TRBD2	few	TRBJ2-1	CASRDQSGGAWDEQFF	TGTGCCAGCCGCGATCAAAGCGGGGGGGCTTGGGATGAGCAGTTCTTC
12	TRBV12-3/TRBV12-4	-	-	TRBJ2-7	CASLDLYGEQYF	TGTGCCAGCCTTGATCTTTATGGGGAGCAGTACTTC
16	TRBV7-8	-	-	TRBJ1-5	CASSPTGVGFNQPQHF	TGTGCCAGCAGCCCGACAGGAGTAGGATTTAATCAGCCCCAGCATTTT
18	TRBV15	TRBD2	once	TRBJ2-7	CATSRGGTSGRNSYEQYF	TGTGCCACCAGCAGAGGGGGGACTAGCGGGCGAAATTCCTACGAGCAGTACTTC
13	TRBV7-9	-	-	TRBJ2-5	CASSLDRARAQYF	TGTGCCAGCAGCTTAGATCGAGCAAGGGCCCAGTACTTC
15	TRBV23-1	-	-	TRBJ2-2	CASSQSEAGTGELFF	TGCGCCAGCAGTCAATCCGAGGCGGGCACCGGGGAGCTGTTTTTT
16	TRBV10-3	-	few	TRBJ1-1	CAISAEYKGQSPEAFF	TGTGCCATCAGCGCGGAATATAAGGGTCAAAGTCCTGAAGCTTTCTTT
17	TRBV14	-	-	TRBJ2-3	CASSPTTGTPRTDTQYF	TGTGCCAGCAGCCCCACGACCGGGACGCCCCGCACAGATACGCAGTATTTT
14	TRBV7-2	-	many	TRBJ1-2	CASSRGRQAHGYTF	TGTGCCAGCAGCCGAGGTCGACAGGCCCATGGCTACACCTTC
15	TRBV6-1	-	few	TRBJ2-2	CASSILGRLTGELFF	TGTGCCAGCAGTATCCTGGGACGTCTAACGGGGGAGCTGTTTTTT
16	TRBV5-1	-	few	TRBJ1-4	CASSSGRGSTNEKLFF	TGCGCCAGCAGCTCGGGGCGGGGATCAACTAATGAAAAACTGTTTTTT
16	TRBV7-2	-	-	TRBJ1-2	CASSFIPGVLHYGYTF	TGTGCCAGCAGCTTCATACCAGGGGTTCTCCACTATGGCTACACCTTC